This TCR beta chain comes out of a study of blood T cells in healthy people across ages. Looking at the study overall: About one barcoded beta molecule per two T cells came from capture by template switching.

Worth noting for this clonotype: The antigen remains unidentified.

V was clipped by 4 bases and J by 5 bases; unmatched bases: 4. This CDR3 comprises 14 residues. Germline CDR1 SGHRS, CDR2 YFSETQ. Using a J-beta primer mix together with a sample-barcoded 5' primer, a second PCR was run for roughly 7 to 11 cycles. TCRdb passed the 5' RACE reads through MiXCR, listing each CDR3 protein once. The table lists 1,100,000 or so distinct CDR3 sequences, around 45% of them singletons. Study observations and caveats: Significant beta diversity loss was already apparent by age around 40, declining roughly linearly.

Healthy individuals of Caucasian origin from Russia, aged about 6 to 100, served as donors. The chain recombines TRBV5-1 with TRBJ2-2; 8 bases line up with TRBD2. This receptor was identified in a woman aged 55-69 years in good health. The sequenced sample consisted of blood. The CDR3 DNA sequence: TGCGCCAGCAGCACAGCGGGAGAAACCGGGGAGCTGTTTTTT. This encodes CASSTAGETGELFF.